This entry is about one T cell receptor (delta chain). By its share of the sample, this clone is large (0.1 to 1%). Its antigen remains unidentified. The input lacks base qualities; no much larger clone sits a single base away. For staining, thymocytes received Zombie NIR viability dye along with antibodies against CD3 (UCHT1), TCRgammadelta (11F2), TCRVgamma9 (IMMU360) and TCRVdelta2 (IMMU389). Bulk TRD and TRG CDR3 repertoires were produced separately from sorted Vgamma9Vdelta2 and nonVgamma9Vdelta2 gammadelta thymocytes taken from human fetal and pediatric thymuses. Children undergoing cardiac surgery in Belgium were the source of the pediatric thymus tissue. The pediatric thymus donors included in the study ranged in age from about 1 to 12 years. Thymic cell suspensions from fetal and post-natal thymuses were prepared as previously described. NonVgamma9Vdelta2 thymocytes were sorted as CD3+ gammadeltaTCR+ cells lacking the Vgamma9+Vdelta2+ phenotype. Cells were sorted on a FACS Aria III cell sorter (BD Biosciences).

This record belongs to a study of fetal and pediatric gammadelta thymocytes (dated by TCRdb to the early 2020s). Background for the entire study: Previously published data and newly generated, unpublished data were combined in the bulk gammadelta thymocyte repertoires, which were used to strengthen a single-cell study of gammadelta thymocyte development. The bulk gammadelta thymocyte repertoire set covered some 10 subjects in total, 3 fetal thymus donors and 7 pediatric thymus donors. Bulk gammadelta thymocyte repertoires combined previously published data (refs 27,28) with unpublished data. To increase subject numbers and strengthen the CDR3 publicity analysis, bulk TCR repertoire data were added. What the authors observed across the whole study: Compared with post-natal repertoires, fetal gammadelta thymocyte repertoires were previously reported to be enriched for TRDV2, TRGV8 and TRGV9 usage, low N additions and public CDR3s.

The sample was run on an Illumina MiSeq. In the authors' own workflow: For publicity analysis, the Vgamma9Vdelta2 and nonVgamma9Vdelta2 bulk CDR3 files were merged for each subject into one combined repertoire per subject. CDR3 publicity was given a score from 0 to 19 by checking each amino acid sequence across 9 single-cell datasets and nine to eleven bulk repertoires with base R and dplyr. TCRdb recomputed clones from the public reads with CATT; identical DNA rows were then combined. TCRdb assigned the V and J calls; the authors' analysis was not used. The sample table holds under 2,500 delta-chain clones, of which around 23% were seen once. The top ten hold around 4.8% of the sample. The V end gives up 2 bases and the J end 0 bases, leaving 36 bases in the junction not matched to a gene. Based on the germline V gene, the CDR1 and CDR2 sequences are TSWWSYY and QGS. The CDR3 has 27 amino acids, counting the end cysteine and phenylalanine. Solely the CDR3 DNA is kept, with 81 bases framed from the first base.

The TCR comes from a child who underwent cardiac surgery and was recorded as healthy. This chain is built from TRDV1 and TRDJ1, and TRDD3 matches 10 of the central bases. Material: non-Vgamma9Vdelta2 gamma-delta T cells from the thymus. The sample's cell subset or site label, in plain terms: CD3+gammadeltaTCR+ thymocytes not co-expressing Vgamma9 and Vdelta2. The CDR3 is CALGELVPSPTPYWTGGLHPNTDKLIF. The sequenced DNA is TGTGCTCTTGGGGAATTAGTCCCAAGTCCTACGCCGTATTGGACTGGGGGATTACACCCCAACACCGATAAACTCATCTTT.